Below, 22 T cell receptor beta chains from the same sample are listed, as sequenced in a study of blood T cell repertoires in COVID-19. Libraries were prepared by immunoSEQ multiplex PCR; TCRdb keeps only in-frame clonotypes and omits some of them. The sample records 130,000 to 150,000 clones, around 80% being singletons. Specimen: peripheral blood. Receptor source: a man aged 55 to 70 with active or convalescent COVID-19.

V usage is TRBV5-1 and J usage is TRBJ2-7; D is perhaps TRBD2 (6 bases). The germline gives CDR1 SGHRS, CDR2 YFSETQ. The germline V and J ends were trimmed by 0 bases and 5 bases, with 18 bases remaining between them. The CDR3 sequence is 16 residues long. DNA of the CDR3: TGCGCCAGCAGCTTGGCTCCGGCTCGGGGGACCCACGAGCAGTACTTC. It encodes CASSLAPARGTHEQYF.

This chain links TRBV5-8 with TRBJ1-1; TRBD1 is a possible D gene (5 bases). The CDR3 has 12 residues. Trimming removed 4 bases at V and 10 bases at J, with 14 bases between. Germline V lookup: CDR1 SGHTS, CDR2 YDEGEE. The DNA of the CDR3 is TGTGCCAGCAGCCCCCTTCAAAGGGGAGCTTTCTTT. Encoded protein: CASSPLQRGAFF.

To note about this clone: Other DNA sequences in this sample translate to the same CDR3. The rearrangement joins TRBV9 to TRBJ2-1, with D possibly TRBD2 on 6 matching bases. This CDR3 spans 15 amino acids. Trimming stripped 0 bases from V and 2 bases from J, with 9 bases between. Germline-derived CDR1 and CDR2 are SGDLS and YYNGEE. The CDR3 here is CASSVVGSAYNEQFF. For the CDR3, the DNA is TGTGCCAGCAGCGTAGTCGGGAGCGCCTACAATGAGCAGTTCTTC.

This chain links TRBV28 with TRBJ1-2; D remains ambiguous. CDR1 and CDR2 from the germline V gene are MDHEN and SYDVKM. This CDR3 is built from 14 residues. Trimming took off 3 bases at V and 5 bases at J, with 13 bases between the two ends. The CDR3 loop is CASSLSASGYGYTF. CDR3 DNA: TGTGCCAGCAGTTTGTCAGCGTCTGGATATGGCTACACCTTC.

The chain uses TRBV23-1 and TRBJ2-7; D gene uncertain. Being an ORF, TRBV23-1 has a function that is uncertain. The CDR3 consists of 17 residues. The ends were cut back, 2 bases at V and 3 bases at J, with 20 bases in the middle. The DNA of the CDR3 is TGCGCCAGCAGTCAACCCTCTATCCTGCGGCTTTTCTACGAGCAGTACTTC. Its protein product is CASSQPSILRLFYEQYF.

CDR3 loop: CASSVEDSYNEQFF. Here the CDR3 DNA reads TGTGCCAGCAGCGTAGAAGACTCTTACAATGAGCAGTTCTTC. The chain employs TRBV9 and TRBJ2-1, with D unclear. This CDR3 region has 14 residues. Germline CDR1 SGDLS, CDR2 YYNGEE. Trimming took off 0 bases at V and 4 bases at J, with 8 bases between the two ends.

The V call is TRBV28, the J call TRBJ2-1; 9 nucleotides agree with TRBD2. This CDR3 has 14 residues. V was clipped by 3 bases and J by 13 bases; unmatched bases: 10. CDR1 and CDR2 from the germline V gene are MDHEN and SYDVKM. The CDR3 DNA reads TGTGCCAGCAGTTTCATCGGCGGGAGGGCCGACCAGTTCTTC. As protein: CASSFIGGRADQFF.

The V gene is TRBV19, the J gene TRBJ2-1; no clear D. The CDR3 is 13 amino acids. Germline CDR1 and CDR2: LNHDA and SQIVND (reference sequence). V was trimmed by 7 bases and J by 7 bases, leaving 14 bases between them. CDR3 protein: CASKRSGGNEQFF. In DNA, the CDR3 is TGTGCCAGTAAGCGCTCCGGCGGTAATGAGCAGTTCTTC.

This clone was observed once. This sequence joins TRBV6-5 and TRBJ1-1; D is undetermined. There are 12 residues in the CDR3. The germline CDR1 and CDR2 sequences are MNHEY and SVGAGI. Trimming cost V 6 bases and J 6 bases, with 11 bases left between them. DNA for the CDR3: TGTGCCAGCAGCCCCCGGTCCTCTGAAGCTTTCTTT. It encodes CASSPRSSEAFF.

V is TRBV3-1 (or the pseudogene TRBV3-2) and J is TRBJ2-5, with D possibly matching TRBD1 (6 bases). The CDR3 loop spans 16 amino acids. Per germline, CDR1 LGHDT and CDR2 YNNKEL (reference sequence). The V end lost 0 bases, the J end lost 5 bases, and 16 bases lay between the germline ends. The CDR3 DNA sequence: TGTGCCAGCAGCCAAGAAGGGACACTAGGGGCGGAGACCCAGTACTTC. Its protein is CASSQEGTLGAETQYF.

The chain joins TRBV7-9 to TRBJ2-5; D remains unclear. Germline V gene data show CDR1 as SEHNR and CDR2 as FQNEAQ (reference sequence). Trimming left V 2 bases short and J 4 bases short, with 8 bases between. This CDR3 comprises 13 residues. In DNA form, the CDR3 reads TGTGCCAGCAGCTTAAAACCGAGAGAGACCCAGTACTTC. Its protein product is CASSLKPRETQYF.

The V and J genes are TRBV11-3 and TRBJ2-1; 8 bases are shared with TRBD2. The V and J ends lost 4 bases and 9 bases, in that order; junction bases with no gene match: 5. The CDR3 runs 13 residues. Germline CDR1 reads SGHNT; CDR2 reads YENEEA. The CDR3 loop reads CASSYGRGVEQFF. The CDR3 DNA follows: TGTGCCAGCAGCTACGGGAGGGGGGTTGAGCAGTTCTTC.

The rearrangement uses TRBV7-3 and TRBJ1-1, with D possibly being TRBD1 (6 bases). Germline CDR1 SGHTA, CDR2 FQGTGA. V was trimmed by 3 bases and J by 10 bases, leaving 12 bases between them. This CDR3 comprises 12 residues. CDR3 in DNA: TGTGCCAGCAGCTTGACGCAGGGGAGAGCTTTCTTT. Translation gives CASSLTQGRAFF.

Of note for this clone: At one end, the junction sequence differs from germline, possibly due to a read error. CDR3 in amino acids: CASSFRTSSHNEQFF. DNA for the CDR3: TGTGCCAGCAGTTTTCGGACTAGCTCCCACAATGAGCAGTTCTTC. This sequence joins TRBV27 and TRBJ2-1, with TRBD2 identical over 8 bases. The V gene's germline CDR1 is MNHEY and CDR2 SMNVEV (reference sequence). The CDR3 is 15 amino acids.

As regards this clone: The same CDR3 can be traced to other DNA sequences in this sample. The J gene is TRBJ1-5, the V gene TRBV9; the D is unclear. V gave up 0 bases and J gave up 1 base, with 5 bases separating them. The CDR3 is 14 amino acids. From germline, CDR1 is SGDLS and CDR2 YYNGEE. The CDR3 DNA is TGTGCCAGCAGCGTAGGAGGCAGCAATCAGCCCCAGCATTTT. It encodes CASSVGGSNQPQHF.

The chain is built from TRBV29-1 and TRBJ2-7; the D gene is possibly TRBD2 (7 bases). CDR3 size: 12 residues. Germline CDR1 reads SQVTM; CDR2 reads ANQGSEA. V lost 7 bases to trimming and J lost 2 bases, with 12 bases between them. The CDR3 loop reads CSAGGRAYEQYF. The CDR3 DNA reads TGCAGCGCCGGGGGGCGAGCCTACGAGCAGTACTTC.

This rearrangement joins TRBV18 to TRBJ1-2, with 9 bases identical to TRBD1. Unmatched junction bases numbered 4, after V lost 3 bases and J lost 8 bases. The germline V gene has CDR1 KGHSH and CDR2 LQKENI. This CDR3 comprises 13 residues. The CDR3 reads CASSPPTGGGYTF. The CDR3, as DNA: TGTGCCAGCTCACCCCCGACAGGGGGAGGCTACACCTTC. Filled out from reference TRBV18 and TRBJ1-2, the complete variable domain reads NAGVMQNPRHLVRRRGQEARLRCSPMKGHSHVYWYRQLPEEGLKFMVYLQKENIIDESGMPKERFSAEFPKEGPSILRIQQVVRGDSAAYFCASSPPTGGGYTFGSGTRLTVV.

The genes are TRBV6-5 and TRBJ1-1, with TRBD1 matching over 8 bases. The CDR3 has 14 amino acids. Trimming cost V 7 bases and J 0 bases; bases outside gene matches: 4. CDR1 is MNHEY, CDR2 SVGAGI, per germline. CDR3 DNA sequence: TGTGCCAGCACCAGACAGGGGATGAACACTGAAGCTTTCTTT. Amino acid sequence: CASTRQGMNTEAFF.

This chain uses TRBV5-1 with TRBJ2-2; 8 bases map to TRBD1. Germline V gives CDR1 SGHRS, CDR2 YFSETQ. The length of the CDR3 is 16 residues. Trimming removed 2 bases from V and 4 bases from J; junction bases left unmatched: 7. The CDR3 reads CASSFRQGATTGELFF. DNA for the CDR3: TGCGCCAGCAGCTTCCGGCAGGGGGCGACCACCGGGGAGCTGTTTTTT.

This rearrangement joins TRBV15 to TRBJ1-1; TRBD1 matches 7 bases. Germline V gene data show CDR1 as LNHNV and CDR2 as YYDKDF (reference sequence). The CDR3 extends over 13 amino acids. V was pared by 5 bases and J by 10 bases, with 10 bases of the junction left unmatched. The CDR3 region is CATSGRTGKRAFF. In nucleotides, the CDR3 is TGTGCCACCAGCGGCAGGACAGGTAAAAGAGCTTTCTTT.

This clone was detected a few times. This chain links TRBV6-5 with TRBJ1-5; D uncertain. Germline V gives CDR1 MNHEY, CDR2 SVGAGI. This CDR3 is 15 amino acids long. With 6 bases removed from V and 7 bases from J, the gap between germline ends came to 19 bases. The CDR3 sequence: CASSLREGGFQPQHF. The CDR3 DNA sequence: TGTGCCAGCAGCTTAAGAGAGGGAGGGTTCCAGCCCCAGCATTTT.

V gene TRBV3-1 (or the pseudogene TRBV3-2) combines with J gene TRBJ1-2, with D perhaps TRBD1 (5 bases). Germline CDR1 is LGHDT and CDR2 is YNNKEL (reference sequence). V dropped 7 bases and J dropped 8 bases, with 14 bases sitting between them. The CDR3 is 12 residues long. The CDR3 DNA reads as TGTGCCAGCACGCGGACGGGGGTAGGCTACACCTTC. This translates into CASTRTGVGYTF.